The clone carrying this T cell receptor (beta chain) was found a few times. Its antigen is as yet unknown. RNA transcripts served as the template for amplifying TCR beta CDR3 regions. An initial round of RT-PCR targeting the TCR CDR3 relied on the HTBI primer set. TCRdb fed the multiplex PCR reads into MiXCR, producing one record per CDR3 protein. The table has 350,000 to 400,000 distinct CDR3 sequences, about 19% seen once. This CDR3 has 18 residues. Per the germline V gene, CDR1 is MGHRA and CDR2 is YSYEKL. Trimming took off 1 base at V and 0 bases at J, with 16 bases between the two ends. This record belongs to a study of T cells in Graves' hyperthyroidism and ophthalmopathy. Study summary: Peripheral blood collection took place at initial diagnosis, before any treatment.

Study-wide results and caveats: Blood also contained most expanded thyroid clonotypes above 0.001.

Calling Graves' hyperthyroidism stable meant ophthalmopathy did not progress within 18 months. The J gene is TRBJ1-5, the V gene TRBV4-1, with D hard to call. The TCR comes from a woman under 30 with Graves' hyperthyroidism. Specimen: blood. CDR3 loop: CASSQGRRHLYSNQPQHF. The CDR3, as DNA: TGCGCCAGCAGCCAAGGACGGAGGCACTTGTATAGCAATCAGCCCCAGCATTTT.